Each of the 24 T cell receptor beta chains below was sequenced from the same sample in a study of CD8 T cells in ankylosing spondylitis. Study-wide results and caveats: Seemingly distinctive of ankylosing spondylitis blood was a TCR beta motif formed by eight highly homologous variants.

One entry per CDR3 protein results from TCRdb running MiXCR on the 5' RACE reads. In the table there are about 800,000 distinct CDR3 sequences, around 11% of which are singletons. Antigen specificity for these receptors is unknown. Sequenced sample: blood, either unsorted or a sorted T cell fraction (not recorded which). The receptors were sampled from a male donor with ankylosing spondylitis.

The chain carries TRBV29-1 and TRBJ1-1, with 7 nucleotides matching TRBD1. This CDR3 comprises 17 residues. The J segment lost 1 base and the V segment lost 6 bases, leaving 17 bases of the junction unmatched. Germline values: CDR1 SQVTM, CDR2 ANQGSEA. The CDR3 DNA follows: TGCAGCGTGGATACTCCCGGTGGCGGGACAGAGAACACTGAAGCTTTCTTT. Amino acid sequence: CSVDTPGGGTENTEAFF.

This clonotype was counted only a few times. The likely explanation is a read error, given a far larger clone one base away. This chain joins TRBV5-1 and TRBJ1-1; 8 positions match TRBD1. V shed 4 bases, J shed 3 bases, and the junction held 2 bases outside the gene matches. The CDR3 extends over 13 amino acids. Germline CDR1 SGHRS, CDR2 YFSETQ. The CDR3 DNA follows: TGCGCCAGCAGCATGACAGGGGACACTGAAGCTTTCTTT. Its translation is CASSMTGDTEAFF.

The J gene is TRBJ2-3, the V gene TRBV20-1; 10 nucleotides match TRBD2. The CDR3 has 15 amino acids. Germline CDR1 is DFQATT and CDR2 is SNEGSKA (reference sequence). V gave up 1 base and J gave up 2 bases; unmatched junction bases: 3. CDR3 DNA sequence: TGCAGTGCTAGAGGACTAGCGGGCCTCACAGATACGCAGTATTTT. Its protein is CSARGLAGLTDTQYF.

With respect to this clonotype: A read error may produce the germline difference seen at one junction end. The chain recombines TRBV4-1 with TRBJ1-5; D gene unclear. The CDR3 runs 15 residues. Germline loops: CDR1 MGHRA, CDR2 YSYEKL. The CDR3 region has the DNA TGCGCCAGCAGCCAAGATGGGAGGGTTGGGCAGCCCCAGCTTTTT. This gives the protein CASSQDGRVGQPQLF.

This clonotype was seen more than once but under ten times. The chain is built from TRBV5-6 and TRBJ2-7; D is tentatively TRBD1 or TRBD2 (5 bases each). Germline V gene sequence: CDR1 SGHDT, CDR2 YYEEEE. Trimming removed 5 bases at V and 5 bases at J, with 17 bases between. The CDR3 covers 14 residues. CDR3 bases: TGTGCCAGCAGACCACTGGGGGATCTGAACGAGCAGTACTTC. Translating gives CASRPLGDLNEQYF.

The CDR3 here is CASSPVPGRELFF. CDR3 DNA: TGTGCCAGCAGCCCAGTCCCGGGAAGGGAGCTGTTTTTT. The chain employs TRBV7-2 and TRBJ2-2, with a weak D call TRBD2 (5 bases). There are 13 residues in the CDR3. Trimming took 5 bases from V and 9 from J, leaving 13 bases between them. Germline CDR1 and CDR2: SGHTA and FQGNSA.

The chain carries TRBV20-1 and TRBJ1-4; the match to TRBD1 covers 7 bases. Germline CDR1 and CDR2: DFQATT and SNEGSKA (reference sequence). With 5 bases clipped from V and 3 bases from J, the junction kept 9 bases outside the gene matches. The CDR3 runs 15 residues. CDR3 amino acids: CSAQNRGRPNEKLFF. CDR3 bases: TGCAGTGCTCAGAATAGGGGGCGACCTAATGAAAAACTGTTTTTT.

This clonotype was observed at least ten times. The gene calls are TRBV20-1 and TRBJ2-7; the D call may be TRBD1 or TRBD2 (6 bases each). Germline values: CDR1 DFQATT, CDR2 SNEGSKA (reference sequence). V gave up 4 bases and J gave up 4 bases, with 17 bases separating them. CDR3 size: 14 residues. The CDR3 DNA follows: TGCAGTGCTAACGCCCCGGGGGCCAGTTACGAGCAGTACTTC. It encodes CSANAPGASYEQYF.

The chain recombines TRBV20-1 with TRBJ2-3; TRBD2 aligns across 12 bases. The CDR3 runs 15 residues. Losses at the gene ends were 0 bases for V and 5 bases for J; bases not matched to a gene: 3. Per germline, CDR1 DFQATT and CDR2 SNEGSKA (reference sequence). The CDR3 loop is CSARDRTSGIDTQYF. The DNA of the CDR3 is TGCAGTGCTAGAGATAGGACTAGCGGGATAGATACGCAGTATTTT.

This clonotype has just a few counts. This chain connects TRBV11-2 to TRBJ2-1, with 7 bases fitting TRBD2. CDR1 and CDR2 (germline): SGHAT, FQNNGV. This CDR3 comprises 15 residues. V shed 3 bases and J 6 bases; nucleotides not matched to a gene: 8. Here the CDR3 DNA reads TGTGCCAGCAGCTTCTTGGGCGGGAGTGGCAATGAGCAGTTCTTC. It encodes CASSFLGGSGNEQFF. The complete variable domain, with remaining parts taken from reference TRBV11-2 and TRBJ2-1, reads EAGVAQSPRYKIIEKRQSVAFWCNPISGHATLYWYQQILGQGPKLLIQFQNNGVVDDSQLPKDRFSAERLKGVDSTLKIQPAKLEDSAVYLCASSFLGGSGNEQFFGPGTRLTVL.

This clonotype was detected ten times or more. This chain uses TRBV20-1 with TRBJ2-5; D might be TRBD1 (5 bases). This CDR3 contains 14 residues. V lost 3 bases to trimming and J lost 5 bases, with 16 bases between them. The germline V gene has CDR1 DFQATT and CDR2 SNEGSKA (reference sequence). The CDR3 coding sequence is TGCAGTGCTAGTAGAGTATCAGGGCAGGAGACCCAGTACTTC. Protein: CSASRVSGQETQYF.

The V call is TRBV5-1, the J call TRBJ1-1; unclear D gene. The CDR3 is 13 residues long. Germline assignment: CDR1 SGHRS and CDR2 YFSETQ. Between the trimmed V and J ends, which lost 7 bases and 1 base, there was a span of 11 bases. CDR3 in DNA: TGCGCCAGCTTCAAGGACGAGAACACTGAAGCTTTCTTT. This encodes CASFKDENTEAFF. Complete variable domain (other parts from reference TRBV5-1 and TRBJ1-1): KAGVTQTPRYLIKTRGQQVTLSCSPISGHRSVSWYQQTPGQGLQFLFEYFSETQRNKGNFPGRFSGRQFSNSRSEMNVSTLELGDSALYLCASFKDENTEAFFGQGTRLTVV.

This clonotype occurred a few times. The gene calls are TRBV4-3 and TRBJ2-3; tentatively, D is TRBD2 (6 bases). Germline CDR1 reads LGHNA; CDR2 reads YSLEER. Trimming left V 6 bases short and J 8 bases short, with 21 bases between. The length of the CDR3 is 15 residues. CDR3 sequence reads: CASSPSPGLLGTQYF. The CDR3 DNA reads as TGCGCCAGCAGTCCTAGTCCGGGACTCCTCGGTACGCAGTATTTT.

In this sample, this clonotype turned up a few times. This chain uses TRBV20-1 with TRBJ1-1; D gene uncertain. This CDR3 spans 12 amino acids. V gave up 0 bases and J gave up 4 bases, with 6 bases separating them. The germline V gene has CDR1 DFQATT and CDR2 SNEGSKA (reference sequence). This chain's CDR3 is CSARDQATEAFF. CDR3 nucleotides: TGCAGTGCTAGAGATCAAGCCACTGAAGCTTTCTTT.

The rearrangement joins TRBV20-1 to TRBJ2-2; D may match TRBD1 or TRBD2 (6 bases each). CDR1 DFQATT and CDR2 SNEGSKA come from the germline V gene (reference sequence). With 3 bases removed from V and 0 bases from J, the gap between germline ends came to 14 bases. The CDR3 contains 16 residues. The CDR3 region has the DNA TGCAGTGCTAGGTTAGGGGGGTTCGCGAACACCGGGGAGCTGTTTTTT. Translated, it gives CSARLGGFANTGELFF.

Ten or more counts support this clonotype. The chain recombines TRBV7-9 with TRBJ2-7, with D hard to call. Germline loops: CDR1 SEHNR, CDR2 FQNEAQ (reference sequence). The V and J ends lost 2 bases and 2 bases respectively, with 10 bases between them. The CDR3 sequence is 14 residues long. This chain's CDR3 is CASSLKGTAYEQYF. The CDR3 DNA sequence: TGTGCCAGCAGCTTAAAGGGCACCGCCTACGAGCAGTACTTC. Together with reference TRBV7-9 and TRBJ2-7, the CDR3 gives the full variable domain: DTGVSQNPRHKITKRGQNVTFRCDPISEHNRLYWYRQTLGQGPEFLTYFQNEAQLEKSRLLSDRFSAERPKGSFSTLEIQRTEQGDSAMYLCASSLKGTAYEQYFGPGTRLTVT.

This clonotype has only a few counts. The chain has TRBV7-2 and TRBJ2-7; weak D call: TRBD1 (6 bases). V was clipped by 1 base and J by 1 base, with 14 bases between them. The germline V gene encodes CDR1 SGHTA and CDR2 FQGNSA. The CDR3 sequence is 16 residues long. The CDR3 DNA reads TGTGCCAGCAGCTTAGACAGGGCGAGCCTTTCCTACGAGCAGTACTTC. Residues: CASSLDRASLSYEQYF.

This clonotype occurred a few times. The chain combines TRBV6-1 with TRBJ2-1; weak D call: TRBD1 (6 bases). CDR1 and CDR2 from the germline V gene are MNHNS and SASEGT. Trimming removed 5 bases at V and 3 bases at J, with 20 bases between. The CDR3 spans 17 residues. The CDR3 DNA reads TGTGCCAGCAGTCGACGACAGGCCCTGTCCTTCTACAATGAGCAGTTCTTC. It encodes CASSRRQALSFYNEQFF.

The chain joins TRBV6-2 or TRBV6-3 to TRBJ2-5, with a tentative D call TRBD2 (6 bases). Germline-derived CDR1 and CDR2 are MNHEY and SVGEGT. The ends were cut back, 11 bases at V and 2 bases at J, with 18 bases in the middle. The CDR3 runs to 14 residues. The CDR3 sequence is CAGTRGLLQETQYF. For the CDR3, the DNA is TGTGCCGGGACTCGTGGACTACTACAAGAGACCCAGTACTTC.

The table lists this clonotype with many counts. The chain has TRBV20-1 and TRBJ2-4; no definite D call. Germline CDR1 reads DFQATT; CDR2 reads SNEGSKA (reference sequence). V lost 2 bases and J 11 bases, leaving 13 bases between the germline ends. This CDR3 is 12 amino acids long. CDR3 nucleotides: TGCAGTGCTAGAACCGGGCGCTCCCTTCAGTACTTC. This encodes CSARTGRSLQYF.

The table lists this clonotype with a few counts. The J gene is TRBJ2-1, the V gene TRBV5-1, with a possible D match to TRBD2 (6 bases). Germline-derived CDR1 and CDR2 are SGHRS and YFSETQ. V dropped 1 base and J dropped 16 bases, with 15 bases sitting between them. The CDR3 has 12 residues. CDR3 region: CASSLTGEVVFF. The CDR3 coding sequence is TGCGCCAGCAGCTTGACGGGAGAGGTTGTTTTCTTC.

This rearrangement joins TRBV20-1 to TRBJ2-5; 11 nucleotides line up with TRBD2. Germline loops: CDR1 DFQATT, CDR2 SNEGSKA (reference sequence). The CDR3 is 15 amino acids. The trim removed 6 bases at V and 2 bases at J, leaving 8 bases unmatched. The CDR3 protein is CSAPTSGRGQETQYF. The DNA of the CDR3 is TGCAGTGCCCCCACTAGCGGGAGAGGACAAGAGACCCAGTACTTC.

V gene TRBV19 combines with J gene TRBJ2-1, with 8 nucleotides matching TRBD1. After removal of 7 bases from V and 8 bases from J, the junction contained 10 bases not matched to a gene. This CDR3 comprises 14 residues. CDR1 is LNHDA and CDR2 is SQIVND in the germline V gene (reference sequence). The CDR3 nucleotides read TGTGCCAGTAAGAGGCAGGGGGCGGCCGATGAGCAGTTCTTC. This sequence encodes CASKRQGAADEQFF.

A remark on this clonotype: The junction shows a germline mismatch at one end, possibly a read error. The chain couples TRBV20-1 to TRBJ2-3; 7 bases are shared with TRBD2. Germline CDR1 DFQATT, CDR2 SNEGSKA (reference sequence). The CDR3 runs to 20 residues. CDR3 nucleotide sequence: TGCTGTGCTAGAGTAGAACTAGCGAAGAAACATAGTCTTAACACAGATACGCAGTATTTT. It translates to CCARVELAKKHSLNTDTQYF.